The rows below give T cell receptor beta chains drawn from one sample of a study of blood T cells in healthy people across ages. TCRdb re-called the 5' RACE reads through MiXCR, storing one row per CDR3 protein. The sample includes over a million distinct CDR3 sequences, 35% to 50% of them seen just once. Sequencing was done on a sample of blood. Every receptor here comes from a woman in her sixties in good health. The CDR3 runs from the conserved cysteine through the conserved F or W. A D gene is named only where the DNA matches it firmly. Rows may omit the clone size; those that give it use once, few, many or a size class.

size,V,J,D,CDR3,DNA
-,TRBV28,TRBJ2-7,-,CASSLRQTYNEQYF,TGTGCCAGCAGTTTAAGACAAACTTACAATGAGCAGTACTTC
-,TRBV9,TRBJ2-7,TRBD1,CASSVGTGMVYEQYF,TGTGCCAGCAGCGTTGGGACAGGGATGGTCTACGAGCAGTACTTC
-,TRBV5-6,TRBJ2-7,-,CASSFLKTETYEQYF,TGTGCCAGCAGCTTTCTGAAGACAGAAACCTACGAGCAGTACTTC
-,TRBV5-1,TRBJ2-7,-,CASSEPGRGIYEQYF,TGCGCCAGCAGCGAGCCGGGACGGGGAATCTACGAGCAGTACTTC
-,TRBV6-1,TRBJ2-1,TRBD2,CASSEVGGLAGGGPFF,TGTGCCAGCAGTGAAGTGGGGGGACTAGCGGGAGGAGGGCCGTTCTTC
few,TRBV20-1,TRBJ2-1,-,CSANGLEQFF,TGCAGTGCTAATGGACTCGAGCAGTTCTTC
-,TRBV12-3/TRBV12-4,TRBJ2-5,-,CASSLRPGAETQYF,TGTGCCAGCAGTCTCCGCCCCGGGGCGGAGACCCAGTACTTC
-,TRBV11-2,TRBJ2-1,-,CASSLGPSDLYNEQFF,TGTGCCAGCAGCTTAGGGCCTAGCGACCTCTACAATGAGCAGTTCTTC
few,TRBV7-2,TRBJ2-7,TRBD2,CASSRTSGTYNEQYF,TGTGCCAGCAGCCGCACTAGCGGTACTTACAATGAGCAGTACTTC
many,TRBV28,TRBJ1-4,TRBD1,CASSSLQGAEDEKLFF,TGTGCCAGCAGTTCACTCCAGGGGGCTGAGGATGAAAAACTGTTTTTT
few,TRBV10-3,TRBJ1-2,-,CAVARDKNYGYTF,TGTGCCGTTGCCCGGGACAAGAACTATGGCTACACCTTC
-,TRBV12-3/TRBV12-4,TRBJ1-1,TRBD1,CASSFKGQGGVRAMNTEAFF,TGTGCCAGCAGTTTTAAGGGACAGGGAGGCGTGAGGGCCATGAACACTGAAGCTTTCTTT
-,TRBV4-1,TRBJ2-3,-,CASSLIASYRADTQYF,TGCGCCAGCAGCCTCATAGCCAGCTACAGAGCAGATACGCAGTATTTT
-,TRBV11-2,TRBJ1-2,-,CASSLVGGADYGYTF,TGTGCCAGCAGCTTAGTGGGGGGGGCCGACTATGGCTACACCTTC
-,TRBV5-1,TRBJ2-6,-,CASRDMDRANVGSGANVLTF,TGCGCCAGCAGAGATATGGACAGAGCAAATGTAGGCTCTGGGGCCAACGTCCTGACTTTC
few,TRBV10-3,TRBJ2-2,TRBD2,CATKGLPTGELFF,TGTGCCACCAAGGGACTACCCACCGGGGAGCTGTTTTTT
-,TRBV14,TRBJ2-5,-,CASSQGPQRALQETQYF,TGTGCCAGCAGCCAAGGGCCCCAGCGGGCCCTCCAAGAGACCCAGTACTTC
few,TRBV5-1,TRBJ1-2,-,CASTAPGFGYTF,TGCGCCAGCACGGCTCCGGGATTCGGCTACACCTTC
few,TRBV14,TRBJ2-5,-,CASSQEGRLQETQYF,TGTGCCAGCAGCCAAGAAGGGCGGCTCCAAGAGACCCAGTACTTC
-,TRBV9,TRBJ2-3,-,CASGVSADTQYF,TGTGCCAGCGGGGTAAGCGCCGATACGCAGTATTTT
-,TRBV27,TRBJ1-2,-,CASSSWGGGGYTF,TGTGCCAGCAGTTCGTGGGGGGGTGGAGGCTACACCTTC
many,TRBV29-1,TRBJ1-1,TRBD1,CSVVYRTGVTEAFF,TGCAGCGTTGTGTATAGGACAGGGGTAACTGAAGCTTTCTTT
few,TRBV2,TRBJ2-5,TRBD2,CASSVGTRDARGETQYF,TGTGCCAGCAGTGTTGGGACTAGAGACGCACGTGGAGAGACCCAGTACTTC
-,TRBV12-3/TRBV12-4,TRBJ1-5,-,CANSFGVKGDQPQHF,TGTGCCAACAGTTTCGGTGTCAAAGGGGATCAGCCCCAGCATTTT
-,TRBV7-9,TRBJ2-1,-,CASSPSYRELDNEQFF,TGTGCCAGCAGCCCAAGTTACAGGGAGTTAGACAATGAGCAGTTCTTC
-,TRBV6-5,TRBJ1-2,-,CASSYSTPGYGYTF,TGTGCCAGCAGTTACTCGACGCCTGGCTATGGCTACACTTTC
-,TRBV20-1,TRBJ2-2,-,CSARVTGRELFF,TGCAGTGCTAGAGTTACCGGCCGGGAGCTGTTTTTT
few,TRBV29-1,TRBJ2-3,TRBD2,CSVGLAGTDTQYF,TGCAGCGTTGGGCTAGCGGGCACAGATACGCAGTATTTT
-,TRBV12-3/TRBV12-4,TRBJ2-4,TRBD2,CASSLVAGVVGNIQYF,TGTGCCAGCAGTTTAGTAGCGGGAGTGGTGGGAAACATTCAGTACTTC
-,TRBV20-1,TRBJ2-1,-,CSASRIGRQETQFF,TGCAGTGCTAGCCGGATCGGAAGGCAAGAGACCCAGTTCTTC
-,TRBV5-4,TRBJ2-3,TRBD2,CASSLDGRALPDTQYF,TGTGCCAGCAGCTTGGACGGGAGGGCCCTCCCAGATACGCAGTATTTT
-,TRBV20-1,TRBJ2-7,TRBD2,CSATRGAGSYNEQYF,TGCAGTGCAACGAGAGGAGCGGGGTCCTACAATGAGCAGTACTTC
-,TRBV14,TRBJ2-5,TRBD1,CASSHDRGLGQETQYF,TGTGCCAGCAGCCATGACAGGGGGCTTGGCCAAGAGACCCAGTACTTC
-,TRBV30,TRBJ2-5,-,CAWSVLRFQETQYF,TGTGCCTGGAGTGTACTCAGATTCCAAGAGACCCAGTACTTC
-,TRBV10-3,TRBJ1-2,-,CAISESQQVPIFGYTF,TGTGCCATCAGTGAGTCTCAACAGGTCCCTATCTTTGGCTACACCTTC
few,TRBV7-9,TRBJ2-3,-,CASSLARISRDTQYF,TGTGCCAGCAGCTTAGCGCGGATAAGTCGCGATACGCAGTATTTT
few,TRBV7-2,TRBJ2-7,TRBD2,CASSLLAGGQYEQYF,TGTGCCAGCAGCTTACTGGCGGGAGGGCAATACGAGCAGTACTTC
-,TRBV12-3/TRBV12-4,TRBJ1-2,TRBD1,CASRRQGYGYGYTF,TGTGCCAGCAGGCGACAGGGTTATGGCTATGGCTACACCTTC
few,TRBV28,TRBJ2-7,TRBD2,CASSWGLADYEQYF,TGTGCCAGCAGTTGGGGACTAGCGGACTACGAGCAGTACTTC
-,TRBV20-1,TRBJ1-6,-,CSASPTEGDNSPLHF,TGCAGTGCTAGTCCGACTGAGGGGGACAATTCACCCCTCCACTTT
-,TRBV11-3,TRBJ2-3,TRBD2,CASSPGRTSWSLLGDTQYF,TGTGCCAGCAGCCCAGGTCGGACTAGCTGGAGCCTGCTGGGAGATACGCAGTATTTT
-,TRBV28,TRBJ1-4,TRBD1,CASSASPGQGRSMANEKLFF,TGTGCCAGCAGTGCGTCACCGGGACAGGGCCGGAGCATGGCTAATGAAAAACTGTTTTTT
few,TRBV20-1,TRBJ2-1,TRBD1,CSATDGQGGYNEQFF,TGCAGTGCAACCGACGGACAGGGGGGGTATAATGAGCAGTTCTTC
-,TRBV6-5,TRBJ2-1,-,CASGPSPYNEQFF,TGTGCCAGCGGACCTTCCCCCTACAATGAGCAGTTCTTC
many,TRBV6-2/TRBV6-3,TRBJ2-3,TRBD2,CASSPTSGRITDTQYF,TGTGCCAGCAGCCCTACTAGCGGGAGGATCACAGATACGCAGTATTTT
-,TRBV27,TRBJ2-1,TRBD2,CASSLSAWASGYNEQFF,TGTGCCAGCAGTTTATCAGCTTGGGCTAGCGGTTACAATGAGCAGTTCTTC
once,TRBV3-1,TRBJ2-7,-,CASSQFAYEQYF,TGTGCCAGCAGCCAGTTTGCGTACGAGCAGTACTTC
-,TRBV4-1,TRBJ2-4,-,CASSQNREDIQYF,TGCGCCAGCAGCCAAAACAGGGAAGACATTCAGTACTTC
-,TRBV7-8,TRBJ2-4,-,CASSPEGSIQYF,TGTGCCAGCAGCCCAGAGGGGAGCATTCAGTACTTC
-,TRBV9,TRBJ2-6,-,CASKGANVLTF,TGTGCCAGCAAGGGGGCCAACGTCCTGACTTTC
-,TRBV3-1,TRBJ2-5,TRBD2,CASSRRGGEETQYF,TGTGCCAGCAGCAGACGGGGGGGAGAAGAGACCCAGTACTTC
many,TRBV29-1,TRBJ2-7,-,CSGTTGAYEQYF,TGCAGCGGAACAACAGGAGCCTACGAGCAGTACTTC